This T cell receptor beta chain is from a study of CD8+ T cells in alopecia areata. For the study at large: In an open-label trial, patients got 5 to 10 mg tofacitinib twice daily. The study gave tofacitinib for 6 to 18 months, then 6 months off drug. Study-wide results and limits: Lesional scalp, notably in alopecia totalis/universalis, had clonality above that of normal scalp.

Germline lookup yields CDR1 MNHEY and CDR2 SVGAGI. The CDR3 consists of 14 residues. V was trimmed by 5 bases and J by 5 bases, leaving 15 bases between them. With regard to this clone: What it recognizes is unknown.

Reverse transcription of extracted RNA yielded cDNA, which provided the sequencing template. Generated by immunoSEQ multiplex PCR, the TCRdb table keeps only in-frame clones and is missing some. The top ten clones hold about 1.3% of a sample with more than 200,000 clones, less than 80% of them seen once. A FACSAria was used to sort CD4+ and CD8+ T cells. These cells came from PBMCs. The chain uses TRBV6-5 and TRBJ1-2; TRBD1 is a possible D gene (6 bases). This TCR came from a human donor with alopecia areata. Sequences were derived from CD4+ T cells sorted from blood, sampled at week 0. The DNA of the CDR3 is TGTGCCAGCAGTCAATTGGACAGCATATATGGCTACACCTTC. Its protein is CASSQLDSIYGYTF.